This T cell receptor (beta chain) was obtained from a study of OX40 agonist ivuxolimab in advanced cancers. Study information: A mean age of about 59 years, range about 20 to 79, was recorded, and 70% to 85% were male.

As concerns this clone: Its antigen remains unknown.

Clones were sequenced by immunoSEQ multiplex PCR, and TCRdb holds only the in-frame ones, with some missing. This table has tens of thousands of clones, roughly 82% appearing once. Study-wide findings and caveats: Partial responders at 0.1-3.0 mg/kg showed near-lowest clonal expansion. Several nonresponders also turned out to have low normalized T-cell clonal expansion.

The germline V gene encodes CDR1 SGDLS and CDR2 YYNGEE. The CDR3 has 16 residues. The V gene end was trimmed by 0 bases and the J gene end by 6 bases; junction bases not matched to a gene: 10. This material consisted of CD4+ or CD8+ T cells sorted from blood, taken in a trial of the OX40 agonist ivuxolimab. The source is an adult with an advanced solid tumor such as melanoma, head and neck, liver or kidney cancer. This rearrangement joins TRBV9 to TRBJ2-7, with TRBD2 matching 9 bases. CDR3 amino acids: CASSVGVAGVESEQYF. In DNA, the CDR3 is TGTGCCAGCAGCGTAGGGGTAGCGGGAGTGGAAAGCGAGCAGTACTTC. Full variable domain (outside the CDR3, taken from reference TRBV9 and TRBJ2-7): DSGVTQTPKHLITATGQRVTLRCSPRSGDLSVYWYQQSLDQGLQFLIQYYNGEERAKGNILERFSAQQFPDLHSELNLSSLELGDSALYFCASSVGVAGVESEQYFGPGTRLTVT.